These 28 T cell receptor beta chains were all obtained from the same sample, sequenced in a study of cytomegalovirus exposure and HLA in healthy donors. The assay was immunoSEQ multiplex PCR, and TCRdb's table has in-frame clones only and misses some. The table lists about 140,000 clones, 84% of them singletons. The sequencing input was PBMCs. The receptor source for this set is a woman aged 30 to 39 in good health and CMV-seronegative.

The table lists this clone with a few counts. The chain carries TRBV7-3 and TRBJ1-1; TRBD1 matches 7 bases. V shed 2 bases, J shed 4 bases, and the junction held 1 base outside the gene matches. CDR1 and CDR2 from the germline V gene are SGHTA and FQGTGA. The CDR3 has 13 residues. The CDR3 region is CASSLQGGTEAFF. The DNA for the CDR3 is TGTGCCAGCAGCTTACAGGGGGGCACTGAAGCTTTCTTT.

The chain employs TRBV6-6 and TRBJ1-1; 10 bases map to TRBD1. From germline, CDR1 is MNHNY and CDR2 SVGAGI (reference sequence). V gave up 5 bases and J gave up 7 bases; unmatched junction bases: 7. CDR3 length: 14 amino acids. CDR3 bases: TGTGCCAGCAGTCACGGACAGGGGGGGATTGAAGCTTTCTTT. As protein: CASSHGQGGIEAFF.

CDR3 in amino acids: CASSPQGTGDGYTF. CDR3 nucleotides: TGTGCCAGCAGCCCGCAAGGGACAGGGGATGGCTACACCTTC. The rearrangement joins TRBV5-8 to TRBJ1-2; the match to TRBD1 covers 10 bases. The length of the CDR3 is 14 residues. In germline, CDR1 is SGHTS, CDR2 YDEGEE. V shed 4 bases, J shed 6 bases, and the junction held 6 bases outside the gene matches.

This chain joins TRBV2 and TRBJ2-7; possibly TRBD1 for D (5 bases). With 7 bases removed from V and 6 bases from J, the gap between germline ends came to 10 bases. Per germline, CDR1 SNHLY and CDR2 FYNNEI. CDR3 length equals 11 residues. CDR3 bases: TGTGCCAGCAAGCAGGGTGGCGAGCAGTACTTC. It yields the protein CASKQGGEQYF.

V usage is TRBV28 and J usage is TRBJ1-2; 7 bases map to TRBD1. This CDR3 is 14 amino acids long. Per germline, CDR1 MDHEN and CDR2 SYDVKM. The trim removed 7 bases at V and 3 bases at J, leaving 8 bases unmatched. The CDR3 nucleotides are TGTGCCAGCACCCTGGGACAGCAATACTATGGCTACACCTTC. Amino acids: CASTLGQQYYGYTF.

CDR3 region: CASSFSGGATEQFF. The DNA for the CDR3 is TGTGCCAGCAGCTTCAGCGGGGGGGCCACTGAGCAGTTCTTC. The rearrangement joins TRBV7-2 to TRBJ2-1, with TRBD2 matching 10 bases. CDR1 and CDR2 (germline): SGHTA, FQGNSA. After removal of 3 bases from V and 9 bases from J, the junction contained 5 bases not matched to a gene. This CDR3 is 14 amino acids long.

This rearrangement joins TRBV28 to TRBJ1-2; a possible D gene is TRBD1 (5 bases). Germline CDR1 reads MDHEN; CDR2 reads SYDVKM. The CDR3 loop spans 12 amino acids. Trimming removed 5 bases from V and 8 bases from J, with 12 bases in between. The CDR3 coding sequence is TGTGCCAGCAGTCTCAGGGTAGGCGGCTACACCTTC. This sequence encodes CASSLRVGGYTF.

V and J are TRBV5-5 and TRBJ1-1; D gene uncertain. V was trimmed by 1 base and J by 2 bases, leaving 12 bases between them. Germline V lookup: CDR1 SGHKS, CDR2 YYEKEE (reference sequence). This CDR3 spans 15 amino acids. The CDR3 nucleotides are TGTGCCAGCAGCTTGAAACCGGGAGTCAACACTGAAGCTTTCTTT. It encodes CASSLKPGVNTEAFF.

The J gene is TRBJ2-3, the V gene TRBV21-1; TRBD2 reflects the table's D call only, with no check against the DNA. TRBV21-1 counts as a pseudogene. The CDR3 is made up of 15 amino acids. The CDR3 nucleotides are TGTGCCAGCAGCAGACTAGCGGGGGGCACAGATACGCAGTATTTT. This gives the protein CASSRLAGGTDTQYF.

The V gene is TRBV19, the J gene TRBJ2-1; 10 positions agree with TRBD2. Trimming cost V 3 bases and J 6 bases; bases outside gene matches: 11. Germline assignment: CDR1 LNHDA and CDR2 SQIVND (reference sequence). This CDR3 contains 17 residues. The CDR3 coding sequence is TGTGCCAGTAGTATCCGCCCGAAAGCGGGGGGGGGCAATGAGCAGTTCTTC. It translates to CASSIRPKAGGGNEQFF.

CDR3 region: CATSRASGGANIQYF. DNA of the CDR3: TGTGCCACCAGCAGGGCTAGCGGGGGGGCTAACATTCAGTACTTC. The rearrangement joins TRBV15 to TRBJ2-4; TRBD2 agrees at 12 bases. J gave up 7 bases and V 3 bases, and 4 bases lay outside the gene matches. CDR1 LNHNV and CDR2 YYDKDF come from the germline V gene (reference sequence). This CDR3 spans 15 amino acids.

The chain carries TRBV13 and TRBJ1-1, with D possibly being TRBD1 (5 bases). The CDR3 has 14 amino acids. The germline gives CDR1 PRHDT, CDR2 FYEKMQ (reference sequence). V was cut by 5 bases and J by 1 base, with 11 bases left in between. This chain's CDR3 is CASSHPTGNTEAFF. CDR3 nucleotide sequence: TGTGCCAGCAGCCACCCCACAGGGAACACTGAAGCTTTCTTT.

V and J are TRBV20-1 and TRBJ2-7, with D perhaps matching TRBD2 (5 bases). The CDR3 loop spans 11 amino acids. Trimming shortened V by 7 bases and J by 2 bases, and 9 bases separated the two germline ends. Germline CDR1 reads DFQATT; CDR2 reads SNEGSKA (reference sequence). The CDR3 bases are TGCAGTGTGGACGGGGCCTACGAGCAGTACTTC. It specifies CSVDGAYEQYF.

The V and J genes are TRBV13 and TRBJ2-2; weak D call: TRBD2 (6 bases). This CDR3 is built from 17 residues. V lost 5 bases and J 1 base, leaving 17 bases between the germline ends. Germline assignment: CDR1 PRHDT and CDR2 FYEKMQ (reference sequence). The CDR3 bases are TGTGCCAGCAGCCCCCTGGGACTGCGGGGGAACACCGGGGAGCTGTTTTTT. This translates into CASSPLGLRGNTGELFF.

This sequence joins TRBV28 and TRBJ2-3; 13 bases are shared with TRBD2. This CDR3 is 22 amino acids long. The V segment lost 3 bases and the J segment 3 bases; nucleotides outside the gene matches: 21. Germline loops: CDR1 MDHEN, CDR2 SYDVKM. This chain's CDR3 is CASSFPGLAGEHTVDRTDTQYF. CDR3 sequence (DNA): TGTGCCAGCAGTTTCCCAGGACTAGCGGGGGAACACACGGTCGACCGTACAGATACGCAGTATTTT.

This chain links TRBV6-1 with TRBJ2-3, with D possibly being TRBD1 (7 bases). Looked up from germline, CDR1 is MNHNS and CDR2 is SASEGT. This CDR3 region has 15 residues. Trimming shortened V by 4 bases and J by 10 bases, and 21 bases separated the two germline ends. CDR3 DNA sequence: TGTGCCAGCAGTGTGTACAGGGGCCCATCGGGGGCGCAGTATTTT. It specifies CASSVYRGPSGAQYF.

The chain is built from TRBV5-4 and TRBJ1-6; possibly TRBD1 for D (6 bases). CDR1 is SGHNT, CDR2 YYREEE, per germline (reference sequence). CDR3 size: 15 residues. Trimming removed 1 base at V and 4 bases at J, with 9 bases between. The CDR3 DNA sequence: TGTGCCAGCAGCTTGTCTGGACAGTATAATTCACCCCTCCACTTT. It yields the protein CASSLSGQYNSPLHF.

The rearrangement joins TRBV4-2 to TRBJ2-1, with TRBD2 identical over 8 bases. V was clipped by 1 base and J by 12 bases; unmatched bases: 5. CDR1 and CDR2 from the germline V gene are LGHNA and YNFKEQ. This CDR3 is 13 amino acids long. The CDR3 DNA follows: TGTGCCAGCAGCCAAGTGAGCGGGGGAGCGCAGTTCTTC. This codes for CASSQVSGGAQFF.

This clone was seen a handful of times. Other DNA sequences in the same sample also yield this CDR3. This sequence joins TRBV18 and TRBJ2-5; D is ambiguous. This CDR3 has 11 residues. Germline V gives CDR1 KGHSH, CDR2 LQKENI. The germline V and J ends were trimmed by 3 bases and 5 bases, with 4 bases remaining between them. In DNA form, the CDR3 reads TGTGCCAGCTCACCGGAGGAGACCCAGTACTTC. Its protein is CASSPEETQYF.

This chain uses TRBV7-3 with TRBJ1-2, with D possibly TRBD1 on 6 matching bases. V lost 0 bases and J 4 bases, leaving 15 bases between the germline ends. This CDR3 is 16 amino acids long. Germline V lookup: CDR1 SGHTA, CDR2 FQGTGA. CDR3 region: CASSLTPSPDSYGYTF. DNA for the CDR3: TGTGCCAGCAGCTTAACCCCCTCTCCGGACAGCTATGGCTACACCTTC. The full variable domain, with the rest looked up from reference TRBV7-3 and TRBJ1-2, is GAGVSQTPSNKVTEKGKYVELRCDPISGHTALYWYRQSLGQGPEFLIYFQGTGAADDSGLPNDRFFAVRPEGSVSTLKIQRTERGDSAVYLCASSLTPSPDSYGYTFGSGTRLTVV.

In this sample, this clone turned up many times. CDR3 sequence (DNA): TGCGCCAGCAGCTTGGCCAGCAGGGAAGGTCATGGCTACACCTTC. Translated: CASSLASREGHGYTF. The V gene is TRBV5-1, the J gene TRBJ1-2; D perhaps matches TRBD1 (5 bases). The CDR3 contains 15 residues. The V gene lost 0 bases and the J gene lost 6 bases, with 15 bases spanning the gap. Germline V gene lookup returns CDR1 SGHRS and CDR2 YFSETQ.

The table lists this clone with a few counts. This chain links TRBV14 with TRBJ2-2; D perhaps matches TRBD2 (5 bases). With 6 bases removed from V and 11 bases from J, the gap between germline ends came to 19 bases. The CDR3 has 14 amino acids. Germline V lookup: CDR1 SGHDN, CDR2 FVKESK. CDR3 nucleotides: TGTGCCAGCAGGGTACGGACGAACCGGGGAGAGCTGTTTTTT. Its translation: CASRVRTNRGELFF.

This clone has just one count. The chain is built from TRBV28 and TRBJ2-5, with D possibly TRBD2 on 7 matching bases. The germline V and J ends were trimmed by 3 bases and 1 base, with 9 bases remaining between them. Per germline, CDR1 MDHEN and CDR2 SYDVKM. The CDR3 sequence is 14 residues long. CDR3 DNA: TGTGCCAGCAGTTTTGGGGGGGCCCAAGAGACCCAGTACTTC. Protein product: CASSFGGAQETQYF.

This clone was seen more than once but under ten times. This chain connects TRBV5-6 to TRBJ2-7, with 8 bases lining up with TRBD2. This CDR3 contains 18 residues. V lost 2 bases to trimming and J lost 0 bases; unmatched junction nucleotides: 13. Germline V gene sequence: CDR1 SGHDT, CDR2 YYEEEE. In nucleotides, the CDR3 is TGTGCCAGCAGCTTACTAAATGGTCGCGGGGGGTTCTCCTACGAGCAGTACTTC. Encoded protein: CASSLLNGRGGFSYEQYF.

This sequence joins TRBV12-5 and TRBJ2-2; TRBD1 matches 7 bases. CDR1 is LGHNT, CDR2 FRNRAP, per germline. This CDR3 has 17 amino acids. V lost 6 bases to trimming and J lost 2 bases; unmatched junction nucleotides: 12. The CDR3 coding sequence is TGTGCTAGTGGAACACACTTGACAGGGCTAAACACCGGGGAGCTGTTTTTT. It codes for CASGTHLTGLNTGELFF.

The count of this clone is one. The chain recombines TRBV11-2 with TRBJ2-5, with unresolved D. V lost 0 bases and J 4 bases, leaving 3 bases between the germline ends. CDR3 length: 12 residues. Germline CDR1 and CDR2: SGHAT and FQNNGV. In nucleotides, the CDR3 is TGTGCCAGCAGCTTAGATCGAGAGACCCAGTACTTC. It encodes CASSLDRETQYF.

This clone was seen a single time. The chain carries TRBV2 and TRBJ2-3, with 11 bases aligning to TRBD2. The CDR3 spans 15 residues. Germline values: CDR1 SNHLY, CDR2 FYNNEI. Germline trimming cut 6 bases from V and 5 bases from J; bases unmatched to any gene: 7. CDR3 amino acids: CASRPGLAGGDTQYF. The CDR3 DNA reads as TGTGCCAGCAGACCCGGACTAGCGGGCGGAGATACGCAGTATTTT.

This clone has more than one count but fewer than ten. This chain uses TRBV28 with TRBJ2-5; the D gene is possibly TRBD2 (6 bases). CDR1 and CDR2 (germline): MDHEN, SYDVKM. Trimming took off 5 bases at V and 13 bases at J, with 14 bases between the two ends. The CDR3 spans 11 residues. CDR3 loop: CASSTRLVWYF. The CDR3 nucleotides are TGTGCCAGCAGTACCCGACTAGTCTGGTACTTC.